The following is a TCR beta chain sequence with its context. Its target is not known. This sample was taken from a study of cytomegalovirus exposure and HLA in healthy donors. About the research overall: The same platform was used for the 130 or so validation repertoires as for the approximately 610 first-cohort repertoires, as reported in a later analysis.

The CDR3 is 12 residues long. From germline, CDR1 is MNHEY and CDR2 SMNVEV (reference sequence). The V segment lost 8 bases and the J segment 4 bases; nucleotides outside the gene matches: 5. Study-level findings and limits: Many donors carried some public TCRs, although rarity characterized most TCR sequences. Investigators reported 150 to 200 TCR beta chains as tied to cytomegalovirus.

TCRdb's copy holds only in-frame clones and misses some; the assay was immunoSEQ multiplex PCR. The repertoire holds about 120,000 clones, about 96% seen once, with 1.5% to 2% in the top ten. It was the roughly 110-subject validation cohort, separate from the roughly 700-subject first cohort, to which the donors belonged. This receptor was taken from a man aged 18 to 29 in good health and CMV-seronegative. The chain recombines TRBV27 with TRBJ2-7; 7 bases match TRBD2. Sequenced material: PBMCs. The CDR3 region is CASWTSAYEQYF. The CDR3 bases are TGTGCCAGCTGGACTAGTGCTTACGAGCAGTACTTC.